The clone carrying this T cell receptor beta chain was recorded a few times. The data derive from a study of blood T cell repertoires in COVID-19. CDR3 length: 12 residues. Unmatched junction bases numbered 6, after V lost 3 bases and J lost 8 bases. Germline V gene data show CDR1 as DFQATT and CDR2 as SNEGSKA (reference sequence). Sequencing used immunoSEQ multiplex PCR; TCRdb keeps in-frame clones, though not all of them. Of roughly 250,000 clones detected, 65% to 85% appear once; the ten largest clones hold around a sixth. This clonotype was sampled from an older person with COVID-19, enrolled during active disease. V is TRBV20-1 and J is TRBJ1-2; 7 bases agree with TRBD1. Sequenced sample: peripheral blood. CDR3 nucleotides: TGCAGTGCTAGTATCGGAGGGGGCGGCTACACCTTC. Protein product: CSASIGGGGYTF.